This T cell receptor beta chain was captured in a study of cytomegalovirus exposure and HLA in healthy donors. The germline gives CDR1 SGHVS, CDR2 FNYEAQ. There are 13 residues in the CDR3. It was with 60 Vbeta and 13 Jbeta primers that the PCR ran. TCRdb's table, derived via immunoSEQ multiplex PCR, lists solely in-frame clones and lacks some. The sample lists about 120,000 clones, around 84% occurring once. As to this clone: Its antigen is unknown. The junction departs from the called germline gene at one end, perhaps through a read error.

Study results and limitations: In an earlier analysis, productive rearrangement rates for most beta V segments clustered near 87% or 30%. It was only CMV serostatus that was available as immune exposure information.

Sequencing was carried out using PBMCs. The chain uses TRBV7-6 and TRBJ1-1, with 10 bases that match TRBD1. The TCR was taken from a woman younger than 45 in good health and CMV-seropositive. The CDR3 here is CASSSAGTGAAIF. The DNA of the CDR3 is TGTGCCAGCAGCTCCGCGGGGACAGGGGCAGCGATCTTT.